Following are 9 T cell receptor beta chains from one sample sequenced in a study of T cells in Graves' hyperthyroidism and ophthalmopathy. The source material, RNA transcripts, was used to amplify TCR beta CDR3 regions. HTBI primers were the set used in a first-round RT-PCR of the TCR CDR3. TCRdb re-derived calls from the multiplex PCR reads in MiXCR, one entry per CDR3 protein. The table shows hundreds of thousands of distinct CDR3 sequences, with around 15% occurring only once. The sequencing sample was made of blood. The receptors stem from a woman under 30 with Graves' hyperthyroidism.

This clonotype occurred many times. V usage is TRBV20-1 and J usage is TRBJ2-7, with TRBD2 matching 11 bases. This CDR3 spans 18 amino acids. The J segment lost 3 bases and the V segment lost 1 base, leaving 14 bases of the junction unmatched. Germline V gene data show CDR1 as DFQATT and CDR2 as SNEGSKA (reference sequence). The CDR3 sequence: CSARVTGTSGSAYYEQYF. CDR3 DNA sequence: TGCAGTGCTAGAGTAACAGGGACTAGCGGTTCGGCATACTACGAGCAGTACTTC.

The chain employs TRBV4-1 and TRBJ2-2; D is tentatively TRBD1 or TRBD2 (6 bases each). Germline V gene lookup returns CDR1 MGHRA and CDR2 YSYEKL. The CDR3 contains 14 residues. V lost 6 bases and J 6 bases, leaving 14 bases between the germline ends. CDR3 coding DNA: TGCGCCAGCAGTAGGGTGGGGGGCTCCGGGGAGCTGTTTTTT. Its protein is CASSRVGGSGELFF.

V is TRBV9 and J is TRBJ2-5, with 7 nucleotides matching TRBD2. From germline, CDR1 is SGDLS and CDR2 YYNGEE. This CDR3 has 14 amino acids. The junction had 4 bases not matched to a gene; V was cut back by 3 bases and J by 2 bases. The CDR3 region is CASSGSGAQETQYF. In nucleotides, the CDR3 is TGTGCCAGCAGCGGGAGCGGGGCTCAAGAGACCCAGTACTTC.

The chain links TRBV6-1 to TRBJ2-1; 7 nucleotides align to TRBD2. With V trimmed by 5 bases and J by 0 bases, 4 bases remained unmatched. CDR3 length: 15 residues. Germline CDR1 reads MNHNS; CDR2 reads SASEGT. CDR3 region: CASSTSGNSYNEQFF. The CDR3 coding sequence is TGTGCCAGCAGTACAAGCGGGAACTCCTACAATGAGCAGTTCTTC.

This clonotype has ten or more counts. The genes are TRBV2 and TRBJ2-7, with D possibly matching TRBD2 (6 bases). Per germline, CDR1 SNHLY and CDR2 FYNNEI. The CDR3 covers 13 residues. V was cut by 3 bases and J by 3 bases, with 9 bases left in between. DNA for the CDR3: TGTGCCAGCAGTGACCCGCGGGGCTACGAGCAGTACTTC. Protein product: CASSDPRGYEQYF.

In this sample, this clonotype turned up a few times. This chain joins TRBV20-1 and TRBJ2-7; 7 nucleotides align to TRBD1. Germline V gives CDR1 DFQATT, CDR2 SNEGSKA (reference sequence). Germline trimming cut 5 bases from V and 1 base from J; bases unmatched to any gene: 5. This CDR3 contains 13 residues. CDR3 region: CSAVRGQSYEQYF. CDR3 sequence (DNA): TGCAGTGCTGTGAGGGGACAGTCCTACGAGCAGTACTTC.

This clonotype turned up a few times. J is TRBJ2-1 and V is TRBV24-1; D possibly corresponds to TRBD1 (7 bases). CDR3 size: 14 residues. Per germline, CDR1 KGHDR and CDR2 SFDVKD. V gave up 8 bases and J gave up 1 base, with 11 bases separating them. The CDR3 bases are TGTGCCACCAACCCAGGGGGGTCCTACAATGAGCAGTTCTTC. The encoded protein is CATNPGGSYNEQFF.

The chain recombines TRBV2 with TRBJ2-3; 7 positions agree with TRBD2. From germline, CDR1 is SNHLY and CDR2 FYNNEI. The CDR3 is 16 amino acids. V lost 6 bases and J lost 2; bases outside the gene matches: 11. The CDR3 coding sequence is TGTGCCAGCAGGGAAATGGGACTACATTCCACAGATACGCAGTATTTT. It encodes CASREMGLHSTDTQYF.

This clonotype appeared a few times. The CDR3 nucleotides read TGTGCCAGCAGCCAAGGGGCCGGGACAGGAGGGACCCAGCCCCAGCATTTT. It specifies CASSQGAGTGGTQPQHF. The chain couples TRBV3-1 to TRBJ1-5; 8 bases align to TRBD1. Germline V gene lookup returns CDR1 LGHDT and CDR2 YNNKEL (reference sequence). This CDR3 comprises 17 residues. V lost 1 base and J lost 7; bases outside the gene matches: 12.